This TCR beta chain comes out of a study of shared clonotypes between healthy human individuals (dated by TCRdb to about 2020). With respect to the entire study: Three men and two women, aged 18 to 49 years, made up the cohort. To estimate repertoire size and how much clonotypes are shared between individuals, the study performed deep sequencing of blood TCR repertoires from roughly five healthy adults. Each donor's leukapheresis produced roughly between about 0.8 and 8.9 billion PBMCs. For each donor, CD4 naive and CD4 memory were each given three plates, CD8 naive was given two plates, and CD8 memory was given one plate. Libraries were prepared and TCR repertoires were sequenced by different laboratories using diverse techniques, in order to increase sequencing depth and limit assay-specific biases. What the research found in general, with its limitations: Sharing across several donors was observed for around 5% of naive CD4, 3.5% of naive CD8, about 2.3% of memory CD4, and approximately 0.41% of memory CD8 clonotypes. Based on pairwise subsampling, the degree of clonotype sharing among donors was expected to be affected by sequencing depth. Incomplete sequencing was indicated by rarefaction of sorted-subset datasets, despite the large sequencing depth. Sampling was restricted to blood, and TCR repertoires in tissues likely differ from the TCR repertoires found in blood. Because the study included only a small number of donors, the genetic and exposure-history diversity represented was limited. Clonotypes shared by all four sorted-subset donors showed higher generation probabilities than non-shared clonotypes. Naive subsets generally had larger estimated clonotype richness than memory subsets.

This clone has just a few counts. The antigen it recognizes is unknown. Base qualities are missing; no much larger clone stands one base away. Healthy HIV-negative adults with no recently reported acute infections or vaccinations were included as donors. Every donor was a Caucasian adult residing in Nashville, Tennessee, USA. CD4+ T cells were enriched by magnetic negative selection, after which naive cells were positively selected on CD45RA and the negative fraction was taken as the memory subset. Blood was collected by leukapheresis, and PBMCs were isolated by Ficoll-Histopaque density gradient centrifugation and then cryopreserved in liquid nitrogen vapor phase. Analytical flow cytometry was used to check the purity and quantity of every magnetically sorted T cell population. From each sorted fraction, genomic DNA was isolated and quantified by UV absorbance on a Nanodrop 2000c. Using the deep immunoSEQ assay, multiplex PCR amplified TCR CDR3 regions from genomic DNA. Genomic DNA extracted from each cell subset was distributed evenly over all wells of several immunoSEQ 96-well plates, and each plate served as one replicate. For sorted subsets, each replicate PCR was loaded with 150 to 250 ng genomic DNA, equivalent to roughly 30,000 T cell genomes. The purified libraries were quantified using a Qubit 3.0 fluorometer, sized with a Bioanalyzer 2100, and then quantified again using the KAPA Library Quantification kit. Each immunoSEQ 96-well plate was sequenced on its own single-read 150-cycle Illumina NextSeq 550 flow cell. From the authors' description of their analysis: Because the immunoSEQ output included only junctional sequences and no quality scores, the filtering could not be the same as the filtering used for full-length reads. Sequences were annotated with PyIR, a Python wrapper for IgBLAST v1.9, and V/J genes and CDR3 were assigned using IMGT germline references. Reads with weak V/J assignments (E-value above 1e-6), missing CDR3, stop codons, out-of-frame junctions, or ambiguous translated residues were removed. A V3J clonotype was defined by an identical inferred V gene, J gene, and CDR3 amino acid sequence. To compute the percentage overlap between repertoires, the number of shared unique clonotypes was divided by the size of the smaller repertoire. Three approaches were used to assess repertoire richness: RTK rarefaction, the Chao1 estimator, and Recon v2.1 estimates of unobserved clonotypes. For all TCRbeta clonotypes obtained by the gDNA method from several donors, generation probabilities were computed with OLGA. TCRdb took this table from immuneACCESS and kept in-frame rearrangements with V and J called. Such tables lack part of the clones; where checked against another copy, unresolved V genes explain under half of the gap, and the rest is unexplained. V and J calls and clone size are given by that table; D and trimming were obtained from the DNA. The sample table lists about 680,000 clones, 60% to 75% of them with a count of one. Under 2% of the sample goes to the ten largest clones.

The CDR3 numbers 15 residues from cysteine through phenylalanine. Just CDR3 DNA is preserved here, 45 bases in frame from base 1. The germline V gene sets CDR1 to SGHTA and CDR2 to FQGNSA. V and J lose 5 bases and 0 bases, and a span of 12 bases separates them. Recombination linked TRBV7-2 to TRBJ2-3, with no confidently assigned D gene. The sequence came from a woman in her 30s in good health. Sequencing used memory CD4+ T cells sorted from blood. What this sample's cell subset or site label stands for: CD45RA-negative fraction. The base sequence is TGTGCCAGCAGCCCGAGCTACCTGAGCACAGATACGCAGTATTTT. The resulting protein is CASSPSYLSTDTQYF.